The T cell receptor (beta chain) described here comes from a study of beta chain features in type 1 diabetes. Whole-study findings and limits: In the patient group, naive, central memory and Treg TCRB repertoires seemed more alike than in the healthy donor group.

A single heparinised draw of about 100 mL on average was taken per donor. Based on CD45RO/CCR7/CD25/CD127/CD95/CD27, CD4+ regulatory, stem cell-like memory, naive and central memory cells were sorted. Expressed TCRB transcripts were sequenced, since all the RNA that had been isolated was reverse transcribed. The average read count of naive, central memory and regulatory T cell samples was approximately 3.5 million. The assay was immunoSEQ multiplex PCR, and TCRdb's table has in-frame clones only and misses some. The sample lists 140,000 to 150,000 clones, roughly 10% occurring once. V shed 6 bases and J 5 bases; nucleotides not matched to a gene: 7. The germline V gene has CDR1 ENHRY and CDR2 SYGVKD. The CDR3 is 14 residues long. This clone was observed a few times. Antigen specificity is unknown.

The receptor's source is a man aged 18 to 30 in good health. The sequenced sample was naive CD4+ T cells from blood. The chain links TRBV10-3 to TRBJ2-5; 9 nucleotides line up with TRBD1. In nucleotides, the CDR3 is TGTGCCATCAGACAGGGGGCGCGAGGGGAGACCCAGTACTTC. It translates to CAIRQGARGETQYF.